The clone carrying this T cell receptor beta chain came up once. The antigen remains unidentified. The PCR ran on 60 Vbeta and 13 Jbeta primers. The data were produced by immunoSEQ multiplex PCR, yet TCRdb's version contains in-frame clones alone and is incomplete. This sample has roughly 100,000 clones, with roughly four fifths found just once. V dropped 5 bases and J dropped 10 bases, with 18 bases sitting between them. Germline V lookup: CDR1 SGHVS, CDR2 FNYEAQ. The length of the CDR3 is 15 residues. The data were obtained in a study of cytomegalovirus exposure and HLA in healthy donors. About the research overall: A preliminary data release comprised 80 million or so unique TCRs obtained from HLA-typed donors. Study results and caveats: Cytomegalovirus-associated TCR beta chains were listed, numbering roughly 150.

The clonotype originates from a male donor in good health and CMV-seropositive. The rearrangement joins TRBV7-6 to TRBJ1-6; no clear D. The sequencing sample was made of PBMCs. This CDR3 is CASSPSGRIGSPLHF. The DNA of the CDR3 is TGTGCCAGCAGCCCGTCGGGAAGGATCGGATCACCCCTCCACTTT.